Following are 10 T cell receptor beta chains from one sample sequenced in a study of radiotherapy plus CTLA-4 blockade in lung cancer. Repertoires were generated with immunoSEQ multiplex PCR, while TCRdb's copy carries only in-frame clones and drops some. The sample gives tens of thousands of clones, 60% to 85% of which show up once; less than 4% is in the top ten. The specimen comprised peripheral blood, sampled from a patient treated with radiotherapy plus ipilimumab. The receptors originated from a human donor with non-small cell lung cancer who had a partial response to radiotherapy plus ipilimumab. Some clones in this sample may be carry-over from other donors' samples.

The chain couples TRBV29-1 to TRBJ1-4; TRBD1 is a possible D gene (5 bases). Germline-derived CDR1 and CDR2 are SQVTM and ANQGSEA. The CDR3 consists of 15 residues. The V and J ends lost 6 bases and 0 bases respectively, with 14 bases between them. The CDR3 region has the DNA TGCAGCGTGTACGGGACTGAGACAACTAATGAAAAACTGTTTTTT. Translating it yields CSVYGTETTNEKLFF. Together with reference TRBV29-1 and TRBJ1-4, the CDR3 gives the full variable domain: SAVISQKPSRDICQRGTSLTIQCQVDSQVTMMFWYRQQPGQSLTLIATANQGSEATYESGFVIDKFPISRPNLTFSTLTVSNMSPEDSSIYLCSVYGTETTNEKLFFGSGTQLSVL.

This chain uses TRBV6-6 with TRBJ1-1; D is undetermined. The CDR3 consists of 13 residues. V was cut by 0 bases and J by 5 bases, with 7 bases left in between. Looked up from germline, CDR1 is MNHNY and CDR2 is SVGAGI (reference sequence). CDR3 region: CASSYSRLTEAFF. CDR3 in DNA: TGTGCCAGCAGTTACTCCAGGCTGACTGAAGCTTTCTTT.

CDR3 nucleotide sequence: TGTGCCACTCTCCCAGGGGAGATGAATGAGCAGTTCTTC. This translates into CATLPGEMNEQFF. The chain carries TRBV2 and TRBJ2-1; possible D gene TRBD1, 6 bases. The CDR3 covers 13 residues. Germline lookup yields CDR1 SNHLY and CDR2 FYNNEI. V was cut by 10 bases and J by 7 bases, with 17 bases left in between.

The rearrangement uses TRBV5-4 and TRBJ1-6; the match to TRBD1 covers 9 bases. This CDR3 has 16 residues. V shed 4 bases, J shed 7 bases, and the junction held 9 bases outside the gene matches. The germline V gene has CDR1 SGHNT and CDR2 YYREEE (reference sequence). The CDR3 loop is CASSLPGQGKNSPLHF. As DNA, the CDR3 is TGTGCCAGCAGCCTACCGGGACAGGGAAAGAATTCACCCCTCCACTTT.

The chain has TRBV27 and TRBJ2-1, with a tentative D call TRBD1 (6 bases). The CDR3 runs to 16 residues. Germline lookup yields CDR1 MNHEY and CDR2 SMNVEV (reference sequence). The V end lost 2 bases, the J end lost 5 bases, and 16 bases lay between the germline ends. This chain's CDR3 is CASSLIQGLTNNEQFF. CDR3 sequence (DNA): TGTGCCAGCAGTTTAATACAGGGTTTAACTAACAATGAGCAGTTCTTC.

This clone has more than one count but fewer than ten. The same CDR3 also results from other DNA sequences found in this sample. The rearrangement joins TRBV28 to TRBJ2-4, with D possibly being TRBD1 (6 bases). Germline CDR1 is MDHEN and CDR2 is SYDVKM. CDR3 size: 16 residues. The V end was cut by 3 bases, the J end by 1 base, with 13 bases between. DNA of the CDR3: TGTGCCAGCAGTTTGTACAATCAGGGGGCCAAAAACATTCAGTACTTC. Residues: CASSLYNQGAKNIQYF.

The rearrangement uses TRBV28 and TRBJ1-1; D ambiguous. With 6 bases removed from V and 0 bases from J, the gap between germline ends came to 20 bases. This CDR3 is 17 amino acids long. Looked up from germline, CDR1 is MDHEN and CDR2 is SYDVKM. CDR3 coding DNA: TGTGCCAGCAGACGACTAACCCAGATTCGGCTGAACACTGAAGCTTTCTTT. Its translation: CASRRLTQIRLNTEAFF.

The chain is built from TRBV7-3 and TRBJ2-1; D is undetermined. V was clipped by 2 bases and J by 0 bases, with 8 bases between them. Germline CDR1 and CDR2: SGHTA and FQGTGA. The CDR3 runs 15 residues. Here the CDR3 reads CASSLQRTSYNEQFF. CDR3 sequence (DNA): TGTGCCAGCAGCTTACAGCGAACCTCCTACAATGAGCAGTTCTTC.

This clone was counted a few times. Other nucleotide sequences from this sample produce the same CDR3. The rearrangement links TRBV28 to TRBJ2-1, with a tentative D call TRBD2 (7 bases). V lost 5 bases to trimming and J lost 2 bases, with 13 bases between them. This CDR3 is 15 amino acids long. Germline assignment: CDR1 MDHEN and CDR2 SYDVKM. This CDR3 reads CASSPPGGAYNEQFF. The CDR3 DNA follows: TGTGCCAGCAGTCCCCCGGGGGGCGCCTACAATGAGCAGTTCTTC.

A single count supports this clone. The chain couples TRBV19 to TRBJ2-5; a weak D match, TRBD2 (6 bases). The V end was cut by 1 base, the J end by 4 bases, with 10 bases between. Germline values: CDR1 LNHDA, CDR2 SQIVND (reference sequence). The CDR3 sequence is 14 residues long. The CDR3 sequence: CASSIGRGRETQYF. CDR3 bases: TGTGCCAGTAGTATAGGGCGGGGTCGAGAGACCCAGTACTTC.